The 9 T cell receptor beta chains below come from one sample, sequenced in a study of early T cells in non-severe SARS-CoV-2 infection. Using its own MiXCR run on the 5' RACE reads, TCRdb lists one record per CDR3 protein. The sample carries some 64,000 distinct CDR3 sequences, 20% to 25% recorded once. Sample: whole blood, taken at baseline. The receptor set was obtained from an adult who was a healthcare worker with PCR-confirmed SARS-CoV-2 infection or an uninfected control (not recorded which).

The table lists this clonotype with a few counts. V and J are TRBV6-1 and TRBJ1-1, with a weak D call TRBD1 (5 bases). The germline CDR1 and CDR2 sequences are MNHNS and SASEGT. The V end was cut by 4 bases, the J end by 5 bases, with 11 bases between. The CDR3 spans 13 residues. The CDR3 spells CASSGEGRTEAFF. CDR3 coding DNA: TGTGCCAGCAGTGGGGAGGGGAGGACTGAAGCTTTCTTT.

The table lists this clonotype with many counts. The rearrangement links TRBV2 to TRBJ1-5; D unclear. From germline, CDR1 is SNHLY and CDR2 FYNNEI. V was trimmed by 4 bases and J by 7 bases, leaving 11 bases between them. The CDR3 totals 13 residues. As DNA, the CDR3 is TGTGCCAGCAGTGTAGGCGGGATCCAGCCCCAGCATTTT. It codes for CASSVGGIQPQHF.

Only a few counts were recorded for this clonotype. The rearrangement uses TRBV20-1 and TRBJ1-2; D might be TRBD1 (6 bases). This CDR3 region has 11 residues. Germline V lookup: CDR1 DFQATT, CDR2 SNEGSKA (reference sequence). V lost 5 bases, J lost 6 bases, and 10 bases lay in between. Written as DNA, the CDR3 is TGCAGTGCTTCCCGGGACAATGGCTACACCTTC. It translates to CSASRDNGYTF.

The chain recombines TRBV4-1 with TRBJ2-1, with D possibly being TRBD1 (6 bases). Germline CDR1 is MGHRA and CDR2 is YSYEKL. The V and J ends lost 2 bases and 6 bases respectively, with 8 bases between them. This CDR3 is 13 amino acids long. CDR3 loop: CASSQFRGNEQFF. DNA for the CDR3: TGCGCCAGCAGCCAATTCAGGGGCAATGAGCAGTTCTTC.

This clonotype has a handful of counts. The chain combines TRBV6-5 with TRBJ2-7, with a weak D call TRBD2 (6 bases). Between the trimmed V and J ends, which lost 6 bases and 5 bases, there was a span of 23 bases. Per the germline V gene, CDR1 is MNHEY and CDR2 is SVGAGI. The CDR3 extends over 16 amino acids. The CDR3 spells CASREEGPPSRHEQYF. The CDR3 DNA follows: TGTGCCAGCAGGGAGGAGGGGCCACCCTCTCGGCACGAGCAGTACTTC.

The V gene is TRBV10-3, the J gene TRBJ1-3; D is uncertain. The CDR3 extends over 15 amino acids. Between the trimmed V and J ends, which lost 6 bases and 0 bases, there was a span of 12 bases. The germline V gene encodes CDR1 ENHRY and CDR2 SYGVKD. The CDR3 DNA reads TGTGCCATCAGCAGTATCCTGTCCTCTGGAAACACCATATATTTT. It encodes CAISSILSSGNTIYF.

V gene TRBV19 combines with J gene TRBJ2-7; the D is unclear. Trimming removed 3 bases from V and 3 bases from J, with 9 bases in between. The CDR3 has 13 amino acids. The germline V gene encodes CDR1 LNHDA and CDR2 SQIVND (reference sequence). The CDR3 DNA sequence: TGTGCCAGTAGTATGACGTTGGTCTACGAGCAGTACTTC. This encodes CASSMTLVYEQYF.

The V and J genes are TRBV5-1 and TRBJ1-1; D ambiguous. With 2 bases removed from V and 0 bases from J, the gap between germline ends came to 8 bases. CDR1 and CDR2 from the germline V gene are SGHRS and YFSETQ. There are 14 residues in the CDR3. The CDR3, as DNA: TGCGCCAGCAGCTTACAGACTCTGAACACTGAAGCTTTCTTT. This translates into CASSLQTLNTEAFF.

V and J are TRBV28 and TRBJ2-1; no firm D call. V gave up 6 bases and J gave up 0 bases, with 12 bases separating them. The CDR3 extends over 15 amino acids. From germline, CDR1 is MDHEN and CDR2 SYDVKM. CDR3 region: CASSPPGSSYNEQFF. The CDR3 nucleotides read TGTGCCAGCAGCCCTCCGGGCAGCTCCTACAATGAGCAGTTCTTC.